This T cell receptor (beta chain) was captured by sequencing in a study of cytomegalovirus exposure and HLA in healthy donors. Overall study findings and caveats: A list of more than 150 TCR beta chains associated with cytomegalovirus was given. Excluded: some indistinguishable V segments such as TRBV6-2 and TRBV6-3. In vitro checks showed that a few CMV-associated chains really do target CMV antigens.

Per germline, CDR1 SEHNR and CDR2 FQNEAQ (reference sequence). Between the trimmed V and J ends, which lost 3 bases and 2 bases, there was a span of 13 bases. The CDR3 covers 16 residues. 60 Vbeta and 13 Jbeta primers were used in PCR. Data came from immunoSEQ multiplex PCR; TCRdb stores just in-frame clones and leaves some out. The sample includes over 150,000 clones, 68% seen only once; the top ten take 4.5%. In regard to this clone: Its antigen is not known.

Input material: PBMCs. This chain joins TRBV7-9 and TRBJ2-2, with D perhaps matching TRBD2 (5 bases). This TCR derives from a woman between 18 and 30 years old in good health and CMV-seropositive. The CDR3 bases are TGTGCCAGCAGCTTCAGACTAATGAGAAACACCGGGGAGCTGTTTTTT. Protein product: CASSFRLMRNTGELFF.